These T cell receptor beta chains were read from a single sample in a study of regulatory T cells in long-lasting Graves disease. From the multiplex PCR reads, TCRdb called clonotypes with MiXCR, one entry per CDR3 protein. This table holds hundreds of thousands of distinct CDR3 sequences, around 15% found once. Sample: peripheral blood mononuclear cells (PBMCs), taken at new diagnosis, from a patient treated with antithyroid drugs. The receptors stem from a female donor with Graves disease. Each CDR3 is given with its conserved first and last residue. D genes are given only for firm matches. Some rows mark clone size as missing; the rest say once, few, many or name a class of expanded clone.

j_gene | d_gene | abundance | v_gene | CDR3aa | CDR3nt
TRBJ2-7 | . | many | TRBV20-1 | CSARSWSGNSYEQYF | TGCAGTGCTAGAAGTTGGTCGGGAAATTCTTACGAGCAGTACTTC
TRBJ1-2 | . | few | TRBV9 | CASSGRQQAYPGGYTF | TGTGCCAGCAGCGGTCGACAGCAAGCCTACCCCGGGGGCTACACCTTC
TRBJ1-5 | TRBD1 | few | TRBV29-1 | CSGSRGPGQPQHF | TGCAGCGGCTCCAGGGGGCCGGGGCAGCCCCAGCATTTT
TRBJ2-1 | TRBD2 | many | TRBV2 | CASTRGGPYNEQFF | TGTGCCAGTACCCGGGGAGGGCCCTACAATGAGCAGTTCTTC
TRBJ2-1 | TRBD1 | many | TRBV29-1 | CSVRRQGNNEQFF | TGCAGCGTTCGGAGACAGGGAAACAATGAGCAGTTCTTC
TRBJ2-3 | . | many | TRBV28 | CASRIRVADTQYF | TGTGCCAGCAGGATCCGCGTCGCAGATACGCAGTATTTT
TRBJ1-5 | TRBD1 | many | TRBV7-9 | CASSKAGQGPRPQHF | TGTGCCAGCAGCAAAGCTGGACAGGGCCCACGGCCCCAGCATTTT
TRBJ2-7 | . | many | TRBV6-2/TRBV6-3 | CASSYSIRAPPNVQTGTLRYEQYF | TGTGCCAGCAGTTACTCGATCAGAGCCCCCCCGAACGTCCAGACCGGGACTTTACGCTACGAGCAGTACTTC
TRBJ2-1 | . | many | TRBV5-1 | CASSLAGVSSYNEQFF | TGCGCCAGCAGCTTGGCCGGGGTAAGCTCCTACAATGAGCAGTTCTTC
TRBJ2-5 | . | many | TRBV20-1 | CSAPGFAQETQYF | TGCAGTGCCCCAGGCTTCGCCCAAGAGACCCAGTACTTC
TRBJ2-5 | . | . | TRBV7-9 | CASSFASGGKTQYF | TGTGCCAGCAGCTTCGCTTCGGGGGGCAAGACCCAGTACTTC
TRBJ2-3 | TRBD2 | . | TRBV10-2 | CASSDWRESTDTQYF | TGCGCCAGCAGTGATTGGCGGGAGAGCACAGATACGCAGTATTTT
TRBJ1-4 | . | few | TRBV7-9 | CASSLGTETTTTNEKLFF | TGTGCCAGCAGCTTAGGTACTGAAACTACCACAACTAATGAAAAACTGTTTTTT
TRBJ2-1 | TRBD2 | . | TRBV7-9 | CASSPRRASGRAGNEQFF | TGTGCCAGCAGCCCTCGTAGGGCTAGCGGGAGGGCCGGCAATGAGCAGTTCTTC